This T cell receptor (beta chain) was documented in a study of blood T cells in healthy people across ages. The sample holds a few counts of this clonotype. What it recognizes is unknown. V was shortened by 6 bases and J by 6 bases, with 17 bases between the two germline ends. CDR3 length: 13 amino acids. Per the germline V gene, CDR1 is SQVTM and CDR2 is ANQGSEA. Study-level points and caveats: It was held that diversity estimates obtained from one million T cells represented underestimates.

Combining a sample-barcoded 5' primer with a J-beta primer mix, a second PCR ran for roughly 7 to 12 cycles. TCRdb processed the 5' RACE reads anew with MiXCR; each CDR3 protein has one entry. This table has about 930,000 distinct CDR3 sequences, 25% to 30% appearing once. These same data were also listed under a study on T cells of mothers and their children. In that study: Donation was provided by three healthy Caucasian mothers along with their six children.

The TCR comes from a woman aged 40 to 49 in good health. The specimen was blood. V and J are TRBV29-1 and TRBJ1-1, with TRBD1 as a possible D gene (6 bases). The CDR3 region has the DNA TGCAGCGTCAAACCACAGGGTCCCCCTGAAGCTTTCTTT. Translating it yields CSVKPQGPPEAFF. Using reference TRBV29-1 and TRBJ1-1 for the parts outside the CDR3, the full variable domain is SAVISQKPSRDICQRGTSLTIQCQVDSQVTMMFWYRQQPGQSLTLIATANQGSEATYESGFVIDKFPISRPNLTFSTLTVSNMSPEDSSIYLCSVKPQGPPEAFFGQGTRLTVV.